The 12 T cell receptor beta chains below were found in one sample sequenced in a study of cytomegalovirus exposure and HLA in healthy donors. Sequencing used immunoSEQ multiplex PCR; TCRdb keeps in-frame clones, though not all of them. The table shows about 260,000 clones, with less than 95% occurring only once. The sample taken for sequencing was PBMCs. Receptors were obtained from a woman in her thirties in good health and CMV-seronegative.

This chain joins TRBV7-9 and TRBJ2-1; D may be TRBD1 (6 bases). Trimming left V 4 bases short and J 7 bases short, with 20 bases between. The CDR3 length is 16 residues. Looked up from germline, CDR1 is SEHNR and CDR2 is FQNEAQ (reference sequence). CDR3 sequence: CASSSIQGPRDNEQFF. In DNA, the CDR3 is TGTGCCAGCAGCTCCATACAGGGTCCACGTGATAATGAGCAGTTCTTC.

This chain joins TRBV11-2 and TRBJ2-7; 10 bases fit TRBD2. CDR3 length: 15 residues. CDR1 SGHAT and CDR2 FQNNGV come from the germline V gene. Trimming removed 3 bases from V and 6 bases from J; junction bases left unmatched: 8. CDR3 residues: CASSLTSGSYGEQYF. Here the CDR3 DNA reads TGTGCCAGCAGCTTGACTAGCGGGTCGTACGGCGAGCAGTACTTC.

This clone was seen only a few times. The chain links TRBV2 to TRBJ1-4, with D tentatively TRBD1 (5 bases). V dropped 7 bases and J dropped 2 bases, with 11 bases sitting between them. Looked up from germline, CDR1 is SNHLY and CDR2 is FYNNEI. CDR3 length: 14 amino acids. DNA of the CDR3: TGTGCCAGCACTATCAGGGAGACTAATGAAAAACTGTTTTTT. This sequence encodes CASTIRETNEKLFF.

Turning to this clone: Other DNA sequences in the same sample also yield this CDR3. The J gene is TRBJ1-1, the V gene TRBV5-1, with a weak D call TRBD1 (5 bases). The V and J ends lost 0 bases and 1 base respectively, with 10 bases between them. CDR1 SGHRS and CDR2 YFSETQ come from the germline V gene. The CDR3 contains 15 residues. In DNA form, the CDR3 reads TGCGCCAGCAGCTTGGTAGGGACTGGGAACACTGAAGCTTTCTTT. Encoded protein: CASSLVGTGNTEAFF.

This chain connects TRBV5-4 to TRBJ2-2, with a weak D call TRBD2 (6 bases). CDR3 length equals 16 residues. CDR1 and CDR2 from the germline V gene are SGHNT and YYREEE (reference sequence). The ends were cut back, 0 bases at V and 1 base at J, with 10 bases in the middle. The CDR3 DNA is TGTGCCAGCAGCTTGGAAATTAGCGGGAACACCGGGGAGCTGTTTTTT. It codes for CASSLEISGNTGELFF. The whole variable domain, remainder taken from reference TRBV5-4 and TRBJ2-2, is ETGVTQSPTHLIKTRGQQVTLRCSSQSGHNTVSWYQQALGQGPQFIFQYYREEENGRGNFPPRFSGLQFPNYSSELNVNALELDDSALYLCASSLEISGNTGELFFGEGSRLTVL.

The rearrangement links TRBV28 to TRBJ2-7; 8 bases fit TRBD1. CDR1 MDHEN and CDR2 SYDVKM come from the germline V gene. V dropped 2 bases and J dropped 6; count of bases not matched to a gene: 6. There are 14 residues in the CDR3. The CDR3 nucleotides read TGTGCCAGCAGTTTAGGTGCAGGGGGCGCCGAGCAGTACTTC. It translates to CASSLGAGGAEQYF.

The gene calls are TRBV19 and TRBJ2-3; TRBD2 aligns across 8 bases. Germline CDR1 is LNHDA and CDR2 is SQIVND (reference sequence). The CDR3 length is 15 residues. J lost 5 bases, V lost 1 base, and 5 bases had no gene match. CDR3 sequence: CASSIAGGPGDTQYF. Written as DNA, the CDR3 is TGTGCCAGTAGTATAGCGGGAGGGCCTGGAGATACGCAGTATTTT.

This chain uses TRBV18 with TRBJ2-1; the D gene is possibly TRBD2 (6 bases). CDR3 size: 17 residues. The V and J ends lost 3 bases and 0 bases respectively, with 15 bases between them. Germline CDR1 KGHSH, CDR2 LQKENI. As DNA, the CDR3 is TGTGCCAGCTCACCTACCAGTGGGGGGAGCTCCTACAATGAGCAGTTCTTC. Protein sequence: CASSPTSGGSSYNEQFF.

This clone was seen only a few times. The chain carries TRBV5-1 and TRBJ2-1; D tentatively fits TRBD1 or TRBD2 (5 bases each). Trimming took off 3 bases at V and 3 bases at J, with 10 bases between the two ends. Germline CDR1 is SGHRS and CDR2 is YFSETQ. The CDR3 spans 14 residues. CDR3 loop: CASSWDGGYNEQFF. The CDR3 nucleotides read TGCGCCAGCAGCTGGGACGGTGGCTACAATGAGCAGTTCTTC.

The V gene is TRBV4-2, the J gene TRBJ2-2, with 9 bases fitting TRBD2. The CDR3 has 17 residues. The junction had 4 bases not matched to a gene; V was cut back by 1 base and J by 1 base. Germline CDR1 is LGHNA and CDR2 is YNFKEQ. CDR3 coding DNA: TGTGCCAGCAGCCAAGGGATTAGCGGGAGGAACACCGGGGAGCTGTTTTTT. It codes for CASSQGISGRNTGELFF.

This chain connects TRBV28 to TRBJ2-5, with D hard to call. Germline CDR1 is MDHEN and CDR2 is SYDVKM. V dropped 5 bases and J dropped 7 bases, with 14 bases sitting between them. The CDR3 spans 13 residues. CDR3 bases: TGTGCCAGCAGTCCCGGGCCTAGAGGGACCCAGTACTTC. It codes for CASSPGPRGTQYF.

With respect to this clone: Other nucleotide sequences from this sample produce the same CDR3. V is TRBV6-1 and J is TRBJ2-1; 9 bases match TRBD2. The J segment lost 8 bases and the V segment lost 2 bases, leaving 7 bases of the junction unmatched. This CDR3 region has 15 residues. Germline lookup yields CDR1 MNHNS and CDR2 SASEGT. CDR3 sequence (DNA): TGTGCCAGCAGTGAACTCGCGGGAGGGCCGGATGAGCAGTTCTTC. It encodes CASSELAGGPDEQFF.